Sequencing of this TCR beta chain was carried out in a study of T cell repertoires in cytomegalovirus infection. This clonotype was seen many times. TCRdb processed the reads anew with MiXCR; each CDR3 protein has one entry. The repertoire holds over 200,000 distinct CDR3 sequences, with approximately 14% as singletons. The CDR3 consists of 15 residues. CDR1 and CDR2 (germline): SGHTA, FQGNSA. Trimming removed 5 bases from V and 7 bases from J, with 18 bases in between. The receptor comes from a human donor in good health (CMV status not recorded). Some clones in this sample may be carry-over from other donors' samples. What was sequenced was PBMCs. This chain links TRBV7-2 with TRBJ1-5, with no clear D. The CDR3 DNA sequence: TGTGCCAGCAGCCGGAGGAGTTCGGGAGGGCAGCCCCAGCATTTT. Translating gives CASSRRSSGGQPQHF.